A single T cell receptor beta chain is shown here with its context. This sample stems from a study of T cells in placental villitis. Germline V CDR1 and CDR2: ENHRY, SYGVKD. Losses at the gene ends were 4 bases for V and 7 bases for J; bases not matched to a gene: 5. This CDR3 spans 15 amino acids. This was the immunoSEQ v4 assay. Sequenced by immunoSEQ multiplex PCR; TCRdb stores in-frame clones only, minus some. The sample carries a few hundred clones, 90% to 95% recorded once. This TCR came from a human donor in good health; the placental T cells may come from both mother and fetus. Material for sequencing was placental tissue containing maternal and fetal cells. This chain uses TRBV10-3 with TRBJ2-7; 15 bases agree with TRBD2. Here the CDR3 reads CAISGPGLAGGEQYF. CDR3 bases: TGTGCCATCAGTGGCCCGGGACTAGCGGGAGGAGAGCAGTACTTC.